This is a list of T cell receptor beta chains from one sample in a study of T cell responses to AZD1222 COVID-19 vaccine. Produced via immunoSEQ multiplex PCR; TCRdb's table is partial and in-frame only. The sample consists of roughly 79,000 clones, 78% of them appearing once. The sequences come from peripheral blood, collected on day 0 of AZD1222 vaccination. Source of these receptors: an adult in good health. CDR3s include the opening cysteine and the closing phenylalanine or tryptophan. Fields, in order: D gene, V gene, CDR3 length, clone size, J gene, CDR3 DNA, CDR3 protein. A D gene is named only where the DNA matches it firmly. Clone size is given for some rows only: seen once, a few or many times, or a class if the clone is expanded.

TRBD1,TRBV5-1,15,.,TRBJ2-3,TGCGCCAGCAGCTACCGGGACAGGGACACAGATACGCAGTATTTT,CASSYRDRDTDTQYF
TRBD2,TRBV13,15,.,TRBJ2-1,TGTGCCAGCAGCTTATTACTAGCGGAATACAATGAGCAGTTCTTC,CASSLLLAEYNEQFF
TRBD2,TRBV20-1,17,.,TRBJ2-3,TGCAGTGCTAGTGACCAACGGACTAGCGGCAGCACAGATACGCAGTATTTT,CSASDQRTSGSTDTQYF
TRBD2,TRBV3-1/TRBV3-2,15,.,TRBJ2-2,TGTGCCAGCAGTAAGCGGGACCTGAACACCGGGGAGCTGTTTTTT,CASSKRDLNTGELFF
.,TRBV11-3,16,.,TRBJ2-3,TGTGCCAGCAGCCACGGTCAGGGTCTTGGCACAGATACGCAGTATTTT,CASSHGQGLGTDTQYF
.,TRBV7-2,13,few,TRBJ2-5,TGTGCCAGCAGCTTCTCGGGAGTGGAGACCCAGTACTTC,CASSFSGVETQYF
TRBD1,TRBV19,13,.,TRBJ2-3,TGTGCCAGTAGTGTTACAGGGGACGATACGCAGTATTTT,CASSVTGDDTQYF
TRBD1,TRBV9,17,.,TRBJ2-6,TGTGCCAGCAGCGTAGTCCCGGGGACAGCTGGGGCCAACGTCCTGACTTTC,CASSVVPGTAGANVLTF
.,TRBV30,13,few,TRBJ1-5,TGTGCCTGGTCAGAGTATAGCAATCAGCCCCAGCATTTT,CAWSEYSNQPQHF
.,TRBV11-2,14,once,TRBJ2-5,TGTGCCAGCAGCTTAGGAGGGTTGGGAGAGACCCAGTACTTC,CASSLGGLGETQYF
TRBD2,TRBV28,13,.,TRBJ2-3,TGTGCCAGCAGGCCAAAGGGAGGGCATACGCAGTATTTT,CASRPKGGHTQYF
.,TRBV4-3,15,.,TRBJ1-1,TGCGCCAGCAGCCAAGGGGGAGGTAAGAACACTGAAGCTTTCTTT,CASSQGGGKNTEAFF
TRBD2,TRBV4-1,20,.,TRBJ2-1,TGCGCCAGCAGCCAAGACGGGCTAGCGGGAGGTTCAAGCTCCTACAATGAGCAGTTCTTC,CASSQDGLAGGSSSYNEQFF
TRBD1,TRBV10-3,19,.,TRBJ1-1,TGTGCCATCAGTGAATGGTCGATTGGCTCTCCAGGGGGCTACACTGAAGCTTTCTTT,CAISEWSIGSPGGYTEAFF
TRBD2,TRBV10-3,12,.,TRBJ2-1,TGTGCCATCAGTGAGACTAGCGGGACCCAGTTCTTC,CAISETSGTQFF
.,TRBV6-2/TRBV6-3,13,.,TRBJ2-7,TGTGCCAGCAGTCCCCAGAACTCCTACGAGCAGTACTTC,CASSPQNSYEQYF
.,TRBV12-3/TRBV12-4,12,.,TRBJ2-1,TGTGCCAGCAGCCTTGTCCCCAATGAGCAGTTCTTC,CASSLVPNEQFF
.,TRBV2,15,.,TRBJ1-6,TGTGCCAGCAGTGAAGCGATGGGGATTAATTCACCCCTCCACTTT,CASSEAMGINSPLHF
TRBD2,TRBV7-2,15,.,TRBJ2-7,TGTGCCAGCAGCTTAGAAGGCGGGAGTTTGTCCGAGCAGTACTTC,CASSLEGGSLSEQYF
.,TRBV30,15,.,TRBJ1-3,TGTGCCTGGAGTGTCTCCGCGGCGCGAATCTACACCATATATTTT,CAWSVSAARIYTIYF
TRBD1,TRBV28,15,.,TRBJ1-3,TGTGCCAGCCTGTCGGGACAGCTCTCTGGAAACACCATATATTTT,CASLSGQLSGNTIYF
TRBD1,TRBV6-1,17,.,TRBJ2-1,TGTGCCAGCAGTGAAGCGCATCCCGGGACAGGCAATGATGAGCAGTTCTTC,CASSEAHPGTGNDEQFF
.,TRBV28,11,.,TRBJ1-2,TGTGCCGCCGAGGGTAACTATGGCTACACCTTC,CAAEGNYGYTF
TRBD2,TRBV18,16,few,TRBJ2-1,TGTGCCAGCTCACCAACTACTAGCGGGAGGGCTAATCCGCAGTTCTTC,CASSPTTSGRANPQFF
.,TRBV12-3/TRBV12-4,13,.,TRBJ1-5,TGTGCCAGCAGTCCGGGCGGGTGGCAGCCCCAGCATTTT,CASSPGGWQPQHF
.,TRBV4-2,15,.,TRBJ2-2,TGTGCCAGCAAGGGGGACAACGGGAACACCGGGGAGCTGTTTTTT,CASKGDNGNTGELFF
TRBD2,TRBV6-2/TRBV6-3,18,.,TRBJ2-2,TGTGCCAGCAGTTACGATTTGAGTCTAGCGGGCTACACCGGGGAGCTGTTTTTT,CASSYDLSLAGYTGELFF
.,TRBV29-1,11,.,TRBJ2-7,TGCAGCGGCCAATCAACCTACGAGCAGTACTTC,CSGQSTYEQYF
TRBD1,TRBV11-3,16,.,TRBJ2-3,TGTGCCAGCAGCTTAGAGGGGACAGGGAGCACAGATACGCAGTATTTT,CASSLEGTGSTDTQYF
.,TRBV28,15,.,TRBJ1-1,TGTGCCAGCAGAGCCCACGGACGGATGAACACTGAAGCTTTCTTT,CASRAHGRMNTEAFF
.,TRBV5-4,12,.,TRBJ2-1,TGTGCCAGCAGCGTTGACTCCAATGAGCAGTTCTTC,CASSVDSNEQFF